Following are 19 T cell receptor beta chains from one sample sequenced in a study of human thymus T cells. Sequenced by immunoSEQ multiplex PCR; TCRdb stores in-frame clones only, minus some. The sample holds roughly 130,000 clones; just under 95% are singletons and the top ten take roughly 0.024%. Corrective cardiac operations yielded the resected thymus tissue. The sample taken for sequencing was thymus tissue. All receptors derive from a boy under three years old with a congenital heart defect but otherwise immunologically healthy.

The chain carries TRBV4-3 and TRBJ2-7; TRBD2 matches 9 bases. The length of the CDR3 is 16 residues. V lost 0 bases to trimming and J lost 0 bases; unmatched junction nucleotides: 3. Looked up from germline, CDR1 is LGHNA and CDR2 is YSLEER. The CDR3 DNA reads TGCGCCAGCAGCCAAGATTTAGCGGGGGTCTCCTACGAGCAGTACTTC. The encoded protein is CASSQDLAGVSYEQYF.

V gene TRBV5-1 combines with J gene TRBJ1-4; tentatively, D is TRBD1 (5 bases). Per the germline V gene, CDR1 is SGHRS and CDR2 is YFSETQ. The CDR3 is 15 residues long. V was cut by 1 base and J by 8 bases, with 15 bases left in between. In nucleotides, the CDR3 is TGCGCCAGCAGCTTGCGGGACCACAAGGCGGAAAAACTGTTTTTT. As protein: CASSLRDHKAEKLFF.

This rearrangement joins TRBV28 to TRBJ1-2, with D perhaps TRBD1 (6 bases). The CDR3 spans 13 residues. From germline, CDR1 is MDHEN and CDR2 SYDVKM. Trimming pared 6 bases from V and 4 bases from J, leaving 12 bases between. The CDR3 DNA reads as TGTGCCAGCAGCCAGGGGCAGGGCTATGGCTACACCTTC. It yields the protein CASSQGQGYGYTF.

The rearrangement joins TRBV4-2 to TRBJ2-7; tentative D call: TRBD1 (7 bases). The ends were cut back, 0 bases at V and 3 bases at J, with 18 bases in the middle. CDR1 is LGHNA and CDR2 is YNFKEQ in the germline V gene. This CDR3 spans 17 amino acids. This CDR3 reads CASSQDLQGGHFYEQYF. The CDR3 DNA is TGTGCCAGCAGCCAAGACCTCCAGGGGGGCCACTTCTACGAGCAGTACTTC.

V and J are TRBV7-6 and TRBJ1-5; D is uncertain. CDR1 is SGHVS and CDR2 is FNYEAQ in the germline V gene. The CDR3 consists of 13 residues. V was clipped by 5 bases and J by 4 bases, with 9 bases between them. Here the CDR3 reads CASSQGENQPQHF. The CDR3 DNA reads as TGTGCCAGCAGCCAAGGCGAAAATCAGCCCCAGCATTTT.

V usage is TRBV9 and J usage is TRBJ1-3, with 10 nucleotides matching TRBD1. The CDR3 consists of 17 residues. Germline assignment: CDR1 SGDLS and CDR2 YYNGEE. The trim removed 3 bases at V and 0 bases at J, leaving 6 bases unmatched. CDR3: CASSGSGTGDSGNTIYF. In nucleotides, the CDR3 is TGTGCCAGCAGCGGCTCGGGGACAGGGGACTCTGGAAACACCATATATTTT.

The chain couples TRBV7-9 to TRBJ1-1, with D unresolved. This CDR3 contains 15 residues. V was cut by 1 base and J by 1 base, with 10 bases left in between. The germline V gene has CDR1 SEHNR and CDR2 FQNEAQ (reference sequence). CDR3 nucleotides: TGTGCCAGCAGCTTAGTGGGGAGGAGGAACACTGAAGCTTTCTTT. Protein: CASSLVGRRNTEAFF.

The chain employs TRBV4-1 and TRBJ1-2; D gene ambiguous. The CDR3 has 14 amino acids. Trimming shortened V by 0 bases and J by 8 bases, and 13 bases separated the two germline ends. CDR1 is MGHRA and CDR2 is YSYEKL in the germline V gene. The CDR3: CASSQDLHLRGYTF. In nucleotides, the CDR3 is TGCGCCAGCAGCCAAGATCTCCACCTGAGGGGCTACACCTTC.

V usage is TRBV15 and J usage is TRBJ2-5, with D hard to call. Germline CDR1 and CDR2: LNHNV and YYDKDF (reference sequence). Deletions cut 4 bases from V and 3 bases from J, with 12 bases between. This CDR3 region has 14 residues. This chain's CDR3 is CATSNRMSEETQYF. CDR3 nucleotide sequence: TGTGCCACCAGCAACCGGATGTCAGAAGAGACCCAGTACTTC. The variable domain in full, completed from reference TRBV15 and TRBJ2-5, reads DAMVIQNPRYQVTQFGKPVTLSCSQTLNHNVMYWYQQKSSQAPKLLFHYYDKDFNNEADTPDNFQSRRPNTSFCFLDIRSPGLGDTAMYLCATSNRMSEETQYFGPGTRLLVL.

The V and J genes are TRBV21-1 and TRBJ2-1; TRBD2, the table's D call, was not compared with the DNA. TRBV21-1 is labeled a pseudogene. There are 16 residues in the CDR3. Written as DNA, the CDR3 is TGTGCCAGCAGCAAAGGGGGACTAGAGAAGTACAATGAGCAGTTCTTC. This codes for CASSKGGLEKYNEQFF.

This rearrangement joins TRBV5-4 to TRBJ2-2; 7 bases are shared with TRBD1. From germline, CDR1 is SGHNT and CDR2 YYREEE (reference sequence). The CDR3 is made up of 16 amino acids. V was clipped by 0 bases and J by 0 bases; unmatched bases: 2. CDR3 in amino acids: CASSLGDRANTGELFF. CDR3 coding DNA: TGTGCCAGCAGCTTGGGCGACAGGGCGAACACCGGGGAGCTGTTTTTT.

The rearrangement uses TRBV30 and TRBJ2-1; a weak D match, TRBD2 (5 bases). Trimming removed 0 bases at V and 0 bases at J, with 6 bases between. Germline-derived CDR1 and CDR2 are GTSNPN and SVGIG (reference sequence). The CDR3 totals 14 residues. DNA for the CDR3: TGTGCCTGGAGTGTACGGGACTCCTACAATGAGCAGTTCTTC. Translation gives CAWSVRDSYNEQFF.

This sequence joins TRBV4-3 and TRBJ2-1; D perhaps matches TRBD1 (6 bases). Germline assignment: CDR1 LGHNA and CDR2 YSLEER. CDR3 size: 15 residues. The ends were cut back, 4 bases at V and 3 bases at J, with 13 bases in the middle. CDR3: CASSLGQWRYNEQFF. As DNA, the CDR3 is TGCGCCAGCAGCCTCGGACAGTGGCGCTACAATGAGCAGTTCTTC.

The count of this clone is one. The genes are TRBV15 and TRBJ1-5; 7 nucleotides agree with TRBD1. This CDR3 spans 15 amino acids. V trimming: 5 bases; J trimming: 6 bases; junction bases outside the gene matches: 10. Germline V CDR1 and CDR2: LNHNV, YYDKDF (reference sequence). This chain's CDR3 is CATSAREGAGQPQHF. The CDR3 region has the DNA TGTGCCACCAGCGCGAGGGAGGGGGCTGGTCAGCCCCAGCATTTT.

This chain joins TRBV7-9 and TRBJ1-4; perhaps TRBD1 as D (6 bases). Germline V CDR1 and CDR2: SEHNR, FQNEAQ (reference sequence). The CDR3 consists of 15 residues. Between the trimmed V and J ends, which lost 1 base and 4 bases, there was a span of 10 bases. CDR3: CASSLEGGLNEKLFF. DNA for the CDR3: TGTGCCAGCAGCTTAGAGGGGGGGCTTAATGAAAAACTGTTTTTT. Full variable domain (outside the CDR3, taken from reference TRBV7-9 and TRBJ1-4): DTGVSQNPRHKITKRGQNVTFRCDPISEHNRLYWYRQTLGQGPEFLTYFQNEAQLEKSRLLSDRFSAERPKGSFSTLEIQRTEQGDSAMYLCASSLEGGLNEKLFFGSGTQLSVL.

The V gene is TRBV5-6, the J gene TRBJ2-7, with D possibly TRBD2 on 7 matching bases. Germline V gene sequence: CDR1 SGHDT, CDR2 YYEEEE. Trimming shortened V by 4 bases and J by 0 bases, and 14 bases separated the two germline ends. The CDR3 length is 15 residues. For the CDR3, the DNA is TGTGCCAGCAGCCCCGGGGGGCTGAGCTCCTACGAGCAGTACTTC. Translation gives CASSPGGLSSYEQYF.

This clone was detected only once. V is TRBV28 and J is TRBJ1-2; 8 bases are a match to TRBD1. V dropped 5 bases and J dropped 7; count of bases not matched to a gene: 18. CDR3 length equals 17 residues. Germline CDR1 and CDR2: MDHEN and SYDVKM. Here the CDR3 DNA reads TGTGCCAGCAGTCTCGTGGGGACAGGCGGGGCCCACGGTGGCTACACCTTC. Its protein product is CASSLVGTGGAHGGYTF.

The rearrangement uses TRBV7-2 and TRBJ2-7; 9 bases are a match to TRBD1. There are 16 residues in the CDR3. Per germline, CDR1 SGHTA and CDR2 FQGNSA. Trimming cost V 0 bases and J 2 bases; bases outside gene matches: 5. CDR3 DNA sequence: TGTGCCAGCAGCTTAGCGGCGTGGACAGGGGCCTACGAGCAGTACTTC. Residues: CASSLAAWTGAYEQYF.

The rearrangement joins TRBV27 to TRBJ1-4; no definite D call. Germline V gene sequence: CDR1 MNHEY, CDR2 SMNVEV (reference sequence). Trimming removed 4 bases from V and 8 bases from J, with 17 bases in between. The CDR3 totals 15 residues. For the CDR3, the DNA is TGTGCCAGCAGTTCTCTTGGAACCCGGCGGGAAAAACTGTTTTTT. It encodes CASSSLGTRREKLFF.